This entry lists 12 T cell receptor beta chains sequenced from one sample in a study of blood T cell repertoires in COVID-19. Here immunoSEQ multiplex PCR was the method, and the copy in TCRdb shows in-frame clones only, minus some. The sample lists about 180,000 clones; under 90% were seen once. The source material was peripheral blood. These receptors all stem from a human donor in a cohort sampled during active COVID-19.

This rearrangement joins TRBV11-3 to TRBJ2-7; 7 bases are a match to TRBD1. The CDR3 is 13 amino acids. The ends lost 5 bases at V and 5 bases at J; junction bases unmatched: 6. Germline V gene data show CDR1 as SGHNT and CDR2 as YENEEA. The CDR3 here is CASSVLTGNEQYF. CDR3 bases: TGTGCCAGCAGCGTACTGACAGGGAACGAGCAGTACTTC. Variable domain in full (rest from reference TRBV11-3 and TRBJ2-7): EAGVVQSPRYKIIEKKQPVAFWCNPISGHNTLYWYLQNLGQGPELLIRYENEEAVDDSQLPKDRFSAERLKGVDSTLKIQPAELGDSAVYLCASSVLTGNEQYFGPGTRLTVT.

The chain uses TRBV11-2 and TRBJ2-1; 7 bases map to TRBD2. Per germline, CDR1 SGHAT and CDR2 FQNNGV. Trimming removed 5 bases from V and 5 bases from J; junction bases left unmatched: 6. CDR3 length equals 14 residues. CDR3 sequence: CASSVLGGDNEQFF. For the CDR3, the DNA is TGTGCCAGCAGCGTCCTGGGGGGGGACAATGAGCAGTTCTTC.

The CDR3 protein is CASSVEEGTEAFF. The CDR3 DNA follows: TGTGCCAGCAGCGTAGAAGAGGGCACTGAAGCTTTCTTT. The chain carries TRBV9 and TRBJ1-1; D gene uncertain. The CDR3 extends over 13 amino acids. V dropped 0 bases and J dropped 4 bases, with 7 bases sitting between them. Looked up from germline, CDR1 is SGDLS and CDR2 is YYNGEE.

The V and J genes are TRBV28 and TRBJ1-6; a weak D match, TRBD1 (6 bases). Germline V gene lookup returns CDR1 MDHEN and CDR2 SYDVKM. There are 16 residues in the CDR3. V was trimmed by 5 bases and J by 0 bases, leaving 11 bases between them. The CDR3 loop is CASSPGQSSYNSPLHF. CDR3 coding DNA: TGTGCCAGCAGTCCAGGACAGAGCTCCTATAATTCACCCCTCCACTTT.

Worth noting for this clone: The CDR3 ends on some other residue instead of the conserved phenylalanine or tryptophan, so this is likely a read error. Because the CDR3's place on the DNA is in doubt, the DNA is left out and the CDR3 is given as listed by TCRdb. The chain joins TRBV5-6 to TRBJ1-2; no DNA check was done on the table's D call, TRBD1. Germline CDR1 SGHDT, CDR2 YYEEEE. The CDR3 spans 13 residues, counting both ends. The CDR3 loop reads CASSLSGQGADMC.

The chain combines TRBV2 with TRBJ1-1; the match to TRBD1 covers 9 bases. V was clipped by 3 bases and J by 4 bases; unmatched bases: 3. The CDR3 totals 14 residues. Per the germline V gene, CDR1 is SNHLY and CDR2 is FYNNEI. DNA for the CDR3: TGTGCCAGCAGTGAGGACAGGGGTGGCACTGAAGCTTTCTTT. It encodes CASSEDRGGTEAFF. Complete variable domain (other parts from reference TRBV2 and TRBJ1-1): EPEVTQTPSHQVTQMGQEVILRCVPISNHLYFYWYRQILGQKVEFLVSFYNNEISEKSEIFDDQFSVERPDGSNFTLKIRSTKLEDSAMYFCASSEDRGGTEAFFGQGTRLTVV.

The V gene is TRBV7-9, the J gene TRBJ1-2, with 9 bases fitting TRBD1. The CDR3 is 15 residues long. V gave up 3 bases and J gave up 4 bases; unmatched junction bases: 6. Germline V lookup: CDR1 SEHNR, CDR2 FQNEAQ (reference sequence). The CDR3 sequence is CASSFTGGVVYGYTF. Here the CDR3 DNA reads TGTGCCAGCAGCTTTACAGGGGGCGTTGTCTATGGCTACACCTTC.

This clone has a handful of counts. The chain combines TRBV29-1 with TRBJ1-2, with D tentatively TRBD1 (5 bases). This CDR3 spans 12 amino acids. CDR1 is SQVTM, CDR2 ANQGSEA, per germline. Deletions cut 8 bases from V and 2 bases from J, with 12 bases between. The CDR3 region has the DNA TGCAGCACTTCGGACACAAACTATGGCTACACCTTC. It yields the protein CSTSDTNYGYTF. The full variable domain, with the rest looked up from reference TRBV29-1 and TRBJ1-2, is SAVISQKPSRDICQRGTSLTIQCQVDSQVTMMFWYRQQPGQSLTLIATANQGSEATYESGFVIDKFPISRPNLTFSTLTVSNMSPEDSSIYLCSTSDTNYGYTFGSGTRLTVV.

In this sample, this clone turned up a few times. The CDR3 spells CASSLELRGYTF. The CDR3 region has the DNA TGTGCCAGCAGTTTAGAACTCCGCGGCTACACCTTC. The V and J genes are TRBV12-3 or TRBV12-4 and TRBJ1-2; D call uncertain. Trimming took 1 base from V and 8 from J, leaving 8 bases between them. CDR3 length: 12 amino acids.

The sample holds a few counts of this clone. V usage is TRBV3-1 (or the pseudogene TRBV3-2) and J usage is TRBJ2-1, with D maybe TRBD2 (6 bases). V lost 1 base to trimming and J lost 6 bases, with 10 bases between them. This CDR3 comprises 14 residues. Germline-derived CDR1 and CDR2 are LGHDT and YNNKEL (reference sequence). This CDR3 reads CASSQGWDFNEQFF. CDR3 bases: TGTGCCAGCAGCCAAGGCTGGGACTTCAATGAGCAGTTCTTC.

The chain recombines TRBV9 with TRBJ2-1; TRBD2 matches 8 bases. The CDR3 runs to 15 residues. V was pared by 1 base and J by 7 bases, with 7 bases of the junction left unmatched. Germline lookup yields CDR1 SGDLS and CDR2 YYNGEE. CDR3 in amino acids: CASSVMGTSWNEQFF. DNA for the CDR3: TGTGCCAGCAGCGTAATGGGGACTAGTTGGAATGAGCAGTTCTTC.

The table lists this clone with a count of one. V and J are TRBV13 and TRBJ2-7, with 8 bases that match TRBD1. This CDR3 region has 13 residues. Germline V gives CDR1 PRHDT, CDR2 FYEKMQ (reference sequence). The J segment lost 5 bases and the V segment lost 6 bases, leaving 6 bases of the junction unmatched. This chain's CDR3 is CASSFQDRDEQYF. CDR3 bases: TGTGCCAGCAGTTTCCAGGACAGGGACGAGCAGTACTTC.